This T cell receptor (beta chain) was recorded in a study of OX40 agonist ivuxolimab in advanced cancers. Study as a whole: Ivuxolimab, an agonistic anti-OX40 (CD134) antibody, was given to patients. Recorded diagnoses for dose-escalation patients were hepatocellular carcinoma, melanoma, renal cell or head and neck cancer. Of the participants, approximately 36% had some prior anti-PD-1, anti-PD-L1 or anti-CTLA-4 therapy, which was allowed.

This CDR3 is built from 14 residues. The V gene lost 7 bases and the J gene lost 7 bases, with 14 bases spanning the gap. CDR1 and CDR2 (germline): MNHNS, SASEGT. Study conclusions and caveats: On average, CD8+ T cells had more expanded clones than CD4+.

Remarks on this clone: The antigen remains undetermined.

Profiled with immunoSEQ multiplex PCR; TCRdb holds only in-frame clones, not every one. The sample lists more than 65,000 clones; about nine tenths were seen once. This chain links TRBV6-1 with TRBJ1-6; D possibly corresponds to TRBD1 (6 bases). This receptor was obtained from an adult with an advanced solid tumor such as melanoma, head and neck, liver or kidney cancer. Specimen: CD4+ or CD8+ T cells sorted from blood, collected in a trial of the OX40 agonist ivuxolimab. Here the CDR3 reads CASKQLDSNSPLHF. DNA of the CDR3: TGTGCCAGCAAGCAGTTGGACAGCAATTCACCCCTCCACTTT.